One and the same sample provided the 15 T cell receptor beta chains below, sequenced in a study of T cell repertoires in cytomegalovirus infection (dated by TCRdb to between 2018 and 2021). These receptors' targets are unknown. For sequencing, an Illumina HiSeq 1500 was employed. TCRdb redid the processing of the public reads, applying fastp at Q25 and MiXCR, and retained in-frame beta chains. CDR3 protein duplicates are merged, each entry listing the most common genes and DNA. Recorded for this sample are about 890,000 distinct CDR3 sequences; roughly 30% of them occurred a single time. The ten largest clonotypes hold over 10% of the sample. The label giving this sample's treatment or condition can be read as: in vitro stimulation with specific CMV peptide epitopes to enrich CMV-specific T cells. The sequences come from cultured CD8+ T cells from PBMCs, collected from culture after CMV antigen stimulation. Receptors originate from a human donor in good health (CMV status not recorded). Some clones in this sample may be carry-over from other donors' samples.

The chain links TRBV10-3 to TRBJ2-3; TRBD2 agrees at 10 bases. V shed 0 bases and J 2 bases; nucleotides not matched to a gene: 14. Germline V CDR1 and CDR2: ENHRY, SYGVKD. The length of the CDR3 is 20 residues. This chain's CDR3 is CAISESSYRGLADITDTQYF. In nucleotides, the CDR3 is TGTGCCATCAGTGAGTCATCCTATCGAGGACTAGCGGATATCACAGATACGCAGTATTTT.

This rearrangement joins TRBV6-6 to TRBJ2-3; TRBD2 matches 7 bases. With 4 bases clipped from V and 1 base from J, the junction kept 5 bases outside the gene matches. CDR3 length equals 15 residues. Germline assignment: CDR1 MNHNY and CDR2 SVGAGI (reference sequence). The CDR3 nucleotides read TGTGCCAGCAGTTCCACCCGGGGGGGCACAGATACGCAGTATTTT. It codes for CASSSTRGGTDTQYF.

The rearrangement links TRBV7-9 to TRBJ2-7; D is perhaps TRBD2 (6 bases). CDR1 and CDR2 (germline): SEHNR, FQNEAQ (reference sequence). The CDR3 contains 18 residues. Trimming took 5 bases from V and 2 from J, leaving 25 bases between them. CDR3 nucleotide sequence: TGTGCCAGCAGCCCCCGTTTTGAAAGCGGGCGGTCCCCCTACGAGCAGTACTTC. This encodes CASSPRFESGRSPYEQYF.

This clonotype was seen more than once but under ten times. This chain uses TRBV27 with TRBJ2-3; D possibly uses TRBD1 or TRBD2 (5 bases each). Per germline, CDR1 MNHEY and CDR2 SMNVEV (reference sequence). The CDR3 consists of 13 residues. Trimming pared 10 bases from V and 6 bases from J, leaving 17 bases between. CDR3 region: CATHSGAQDTQYF. The CDR3 nucleotides read TGTGCCACCCATTCCGGGGCACAGGATACGCAGTATTTT.

The chain employs TRBV11-2 and TRBJ2-5; 7 bases map to TRBD2. The CDR3 contains 15 residues. V was pared by 2 bases and J by 1 base, with 4 bases of the junction left unmatched. CDR1 and CDR2 (germline): SGHAT, FQNNGV. CDR3 in DNA: TGTGCCAGCAGCTTAAACCCTAGCGGCCAAGAGACCCAGTACTTC. Translating it yields CASSLNPSGQETQYF.

This clonotype was observed a few times. The chain carries TRBV4-3 and TRBJ2-1; 12 bases align to TRBD1. This CDR3 spans 16 amino acids. Germline V gives CDR1 LGHNA, CDR2 YSLEER. The ends lost 4 bases at V and 7 bases at J; junction bases unmatched: 8. CDR3 DNA sequence: TGCGCCAGCAGCCCTTCCGGGACAGGGGGCGTTAATGAGCAGTTCTTC. Protein product: CASSPSGTGGVNEQFF.

Notes on this clonotype: One end of the junction does not line up with germline, which may come from a read error. The genes are TRBV27 and TRBJ2-5; 12 bases agree with TRBD2. The CDR3 has 15 amino acids. Per germline, CDR1 MNHEY and CDR2 SMNVEV (reference sequence). CDR3 sequence (DNA): TGTGCCAGCACTCGACTAGCGGGGGTCCAAGAGATCCAGTACTTC. Residues: CASTRLAGVQEIQYF.

The chain combines TRBV5-5 with TRBJ1-6; 7 positions agree with TRBD1. The CDR3 covers 14 residues. CDR1 SGHKS and CDR2 YYEKEE come from the germline V gene (reference sequence). After removal of 4 bases from V and 7 bases from J, the junction contained 5 bases not matched to a gene. CDR3 sequence: CASSADRANSPLHF. The CDR3 DNA is TGTGCCAGCAGCGCCGACAGGGCCAATTCACCCCTCCACTTT.

The chain combines TRBV27 with TRBJ2-7; D gene ambiguous. The CDR3 spans 13 residues. Trimming shortened V by 3 bases and J by 3 bases, and 9 bases separated the two germline ends. Germline V gene lookup returns CDR1 MNHEY and CDR2 SMNVEV (reference sequence). CDR3 bases: TGTGCCAGCAGTTTTGGACCGATCTACGAGCAGTACGTC. It specifies CASSFGPIYEQYV.

This chain connects TRBV7-9 to TRBJ2-2; D may be TRBD1 (6 bases). Trimming shortened V by 7 bases and J by 5 bases, and 17 bases separated the two germline ends. CDR1 is SEHNR and CDR2 is FQNEAQ in the germline V gene (reference sequence). The CDR3 contains 15 residues. The DNA of the CDR3 is TGTGCCAGCATCCGCAGTGGCCAGGGGACCGGGGAGCTGTTTTTT. Translating it yields CASIRSGQGTGELFF.

This clonotype was seen more than once but under ten times. The chain joins TRBV14 to TRBJ2-3, with 11 bases aligning to TRBD2. Losses at the gene ends were 3 bases for V and 7 bases for J; bases not matched to a gene: 12. Germline values: CDR1 SGHDN, CDR2 FVKESK. The CDR3 contains 17 residues. The DNA for the CDR3 is TGTGCCAGCAGCCAGACGTTAACTAGCGGGGGAGGGAATACGCAGTATTTT. The encoded protein is CASSQTLTSGGGNTQYF.

This rearrangement joins TRBV14 to TRBJ2-2; TRBD1 aligns across 8 bases. The V gene end was trimmed by 4 bases and the J gene end by 4 bases; junction bases not matched to a gene: 5. The CDR3 has 15 amino acids. The germline CDR1 and CDR2 sequences are SGHDN and FVKESK. CDR3 nucleotides: TGTGCCAGCAGCCTACGGACAGGGTTCACCGGGGAGCTGTTTTTT. It translates to CASSLRTGFTGELFF. Full variable domain (missing parts from reference TRBV14 and TRBJ2-2): EAGVTQFPSHSVIEKGQTVTLRCDPISGHDNLYWYRRVMGKEIKFLLHFVKESKQDESGMPNNRFLAERTGGTYSTLKVQPAELEDSGVYFCASSLRTGFTGELFFGEGSRLTVL.

This clonotype was seen repeatedly, ten times or more. The chain is built from TRBV7-9 and TRBJ1-2; no clear D. The CDR3 has 13 residues. Trimming removed 5 bases at V and 4 bases at J, with 11 bases between. The germline CDR1 and CDR2 sequences are SEHNR and FQNEAQ (reference sequence). The CDR3 region has the DNA TGTGCCAGCAGCAGCCCTGGGCCCTATGGCTACACCTTC. Its translation: CASSSPGPYGYTF.

The chain couples TRBV6-2 or TRBV6-3 to TRBJ2-7, with TRBD1 as a possible D gene (6 bases). V was cut by 4 bases and J by 5 bases, with 15 bases left in between. This CDR3 is 14 amino acids long. Germline CDR1 MNHEY, CDR2 SVGEGT. For the CDR3, the DNA is TGTGCCAGCAGTTGGACAGCAGCGTCTGACGAGCAGTACTTC. Protein product: CASSWTAASDEQYF.

This chain joins TRBV6-2 or TRBV6-3 and TRBJ2-7; D remains ambiguous. Germline loops: CDR1 MNHEY, CDR2 SVGEGT. The CDR3 runs to 13 residues. CDR3 coding DNA: TGTGCCAGCAGTTCAGCCTTCTCCGACGAGCAGTACGTC. This sequence encodes CASSSAFSDEQYV.